Listed below are T cell receptor beta chains from one sample, sequenced in a study of PD-1 blockade in classical Hodgkin lymphoma. This table comes from immunoSEQ multiplex PCR, and its TCRdb copy is limited to in-frame clones, with some not included. The table shows over 10,000 clones, with roughly four fifths occurring only once. The material sequenced was CD4+ T cells from blood, taken before the fourth cycle of nivolumab. Receptor source: a human donor with classical Hodgkin lymphoma. CDR3s include the opening cysteine and the closing phenylalanine or tryptophan. D genes are given only for firm matches. The size of a clone is reported for some rows only, either as once, few or many, or as a class for expanded clones.

V: TRBV5-4; size: -; length: 16; D: TRBD2; J: TRBJ2-2; CDR3: CASSGRLAGDTGELFF; DNA: TGTGCCAGCAGCGGAAGACTAGCGGGGGACACCGGGGAGCTGTTTTTT
V: TRBV7-2; size: once; length: 15; D: TRBD1; J: TRBJ2-1; CDR3: CASSFYRGLNDEQFF; DNA: TGTGCCAGCAGCTTCTACAGGGGGCTTAACGATGAGCAGTTCTTC
V: TRBV7-2; size: -; length: 13; D: -; J: TRBJ1-2; CDR3: CASSDPGVYGYTF; DNA: TGTGCCAGCAGCGATCCTGGAGTCTATGGCTACACCTTC
V: TRBV7-9; size: -; length: 13; D: -; J: TRBJ2-7; CDR3: CASSLWGAYEQYF; DNA: TGTGCCAGCAGCCTATGGGGTGCCTACGAGCAGTACTTC
V: TRBV6-5; size: -; length: 14; D: -; J: TRBJ1-2; CDR3: CASSRRVNNYGYTF; DNA: TGTGCCAGCAGTCGCCGGGTGAATAACTATGGCTACACCTTC
V: TRBV7-8; size: few; length: 15; D: -; J: TRBJ2-1; CDR3: CASSTTPGTANEQFF; DNA: TGTGCCAGCAGCACCACCCCCGGGACGGCCAATGAGCAGTTCTTC
V: TRBV7-9; size: -; length: 15; D: -; J: TRBJ2-7; CDR3: CASSLRGGANYEQYF; DNA: TGTGCCAGCAGCCTGAGGGGCGGGGCCAACTACGAGCAGTACTTC
V: TRBV7-6; size: -; length: 14; D: -; J: TRBJ1-1; CDR3: CASSFESGNTEAFF; DNA: TGTGCCAGCAGCTTTGAGTCCGGGAACACTGAAGCTTTCTTT
V: TRBV10-3; size: few; length: 16; D: -; J: TRBJ2-3; CDR3: CAISAKREPLTDTQYF; DNA: TGTGCCATCAGTGCGAAACGAGAGCCTCTCACAGATACGCAGTATTTT
V: TRBV25-1; size: -; length: 13; D: -; J: TRBJ2-7; CDR3: CASRYGGLYEQYF; DNA: TGTGCCAGCAGATACGGGGGGCTGTACGAGCAGTACTTC
V: TRBV19; size: -; length: 13; D: -; J: TRBJ1-2; CDR3: CASSPPGGGRYTF; DNA: TGTGCCAGTAGTCCTCCGGGGGGGGGACGCTACACCTTC
V: TRBV4-2; size: -; length: 12; D: -; J: TRBJ2-7; CDR3: CASSFAGYEQYF; DNA: TGTGCCAGCAGCTTCGCAGGGTACGAGCAGTACTTC
V: TRBV5-1; size: -; length: 17; D: -; J: TRBJ2-3; CDR3: CASSLTSTPDWLDTQYF; DNA: TGCGCCAGCAGCTTGACCTCTACCCCTGACTGGCTGGATACGCAGTATTTT
V: TRBV7-8; size: -; length: 15; D: -; J: TRBJ1-2; CDR3: CASAPQGPANYGYTF; DNA: TGTGCCAGCGCGCCCCAGGGACCAGCTAACTATGGCTACACCTTC
V: TRBV19; size: -; length: 15; D: TRBD1; J: TRBJ2-7; CDR3: CASSAPGQGSYEQYF; DNA: TGTGCCAGTAGTGCCCCGGGACAGGGTAGCTACGAGCAGTACTTC
V: TRBV25-1; size: few; length: 17; D: TRBD1; J: TRBJ1-2; CDR3: CASSEPGQGAFSYGYTF; DNA: TGTGCCAGCAGTGAACCGGGACAGGGGGCATTCAGCTATGGCTACACCTTC
V: TRBV6-5; size: -; length: 14; D: TRBD1; J: TRBJ1-2; CDR3: CASSRDRVYYGYTF; DNA: TGTGCCAGCAGTCGGGACAGGGTATACTATGGCTACACCTTC
V: TRBV7-2; size: -; length: 16; D: -; J: TRBJ1-3; CDR3: CASSPQGIVSGNTIYF; DNA: TGTGCCAGCAGCCCTCAAGGCATCGTCTCTGGAAACACCATATATTTT
V: TRBV4-3; size: -; length: 16; D: TRBD2; J: TRBJ2-7; CDR3: CASSQLLAGGRGEQYF; DNA: TGCGCCAGCAGCCAACTTCTAGCGGGAGGGAGGGGCGAGCAGTACTTC
V: TRBV28; size: -; length: 14; D: TRBD2; J: TRBJ2-3; CDR3: CASSQLAGSQGLYF; DNA: TGTGCCAGCAGCCAACTAGCGGGCTCCCAAGGGCTGTATTTT
V: TRBV29-1; size: -; length: 13; D: -; J: TRBJ1-1; CDR3: CSVEEDWYTEAFF; DNA: TGCAGCGTTGAAGAGGATTGGTACACTGAAGCTTTCTTT
V: TRBV11-3; size: few; length: 14; D: -; J: TRBJ2-1; CDR3: CASSLTQGYNEQFF; DNA: TGTGCCAGCAGCTTAACTCAGGGATACAATGAGCAGTTCTTC
V: TRBV6-5; size: -; length: 11; D: -; J: TRBJ2-7; CDR3: CASSNYYEQYF; DNA: TGTGCCAGCAGTAATTACTACGAGCAGTACTTC
V: TRBV7-3; size: once; length: 14; D: TRBD1; J: TRBJ1-2; CDR3: CASGFPDRVRGYTF; DNA: TGTGCCAGCGGGTTCCCGGACAGGGTGCGGGGCTACACCTTC
V: TRBV28; size: -; length: 14; D: -; J: TRBJ1-2; CDR3: CASIDRLPVYGYTF; DNA: TGTGCCAGCATCGACAGGCTTCCTGTCTATGGCTACACCTTC
V: TRBV10-3; size: -; length: 14; D: -; J: TRBJ1-1; CDR3: CAISESAQNTEAFF; DNA: TGTGCCATCAGTGAGTCAGCGCAAAACACTGAAGCTTTCTTT
V: TRBV11-2; size: -; length: 13; D: -; J: TRBJ1-1; CDR3: CASSTRENTEAFF; DNA: TGTGCCAGCAGCACCCGTGAGAACACTGAAGCTTTCTTT
V: TRBV6-6; size: once; length: 13; D: -; J: TRBJ1-5; CDR3: CASSSNRDQPQHF; DNA: TGTGCCAGCTCTTCAAACAGAGATCAGCCCCAGCATTTT
V: TRBV5-1; size: -; length: 16; D: -; J: TRBJ1-4; CDR3: CASSVTGSATNEKLFF; DNA: TGCGCCAGCAGCGTTACTGGCTCCGCAACTAATGAAAAACTGTTTTTT
V: TRBV27; size: -; length: 16; D: TRBD1; J: TRBJ2-2; CDR3: CASSIRDRKGTGELFF; DNA: TGTGCCAGCAGTATCCGGGACAGGAAAGGGACCGGGGAGCTGTTTTTT
V: TRBV18; size: -; length: 14; D: -; J: TRBJ2-7; CDR3: CASSLNKRHYEQYF; DNA: TGTGCCAGCTCACTAAATAAGCGGCACTACGAGCAGTACTTC
V: TRBV5-1; size: -; length: 13; D: -; J: TRBJ1-1; CDR3: CASSLWGGTEAFF; DNA: TGCGCCAGCAGCTTGTGGGGCGGCACTGAAGCTTTCTTT
V: TRBV4-3; size: -; length: 15; D: -; J: TRBJ1-1; CDR3: CASSQSTPIRTEAFF; DNA: TGCGCCAGCAGCCAATCCACACCTATCCGGACTGAAGCTTTCTTT
V: TRBV11-1; size: -; length: 14; D: -; J: TRBJ2-7; CDR3: CASSLGRGPYEQYF; DNA: TGTGCCAGCAGCTTAGGGAGGGGCCCCTACGAGCAGTACTTC
V: TRBV18; size: -; length: 17; D: -; J: TRBJ1-6; CDR3: CASSLLTGQTYNSPLHF; DNA: TGTGCCAGCTCACTTCTGACCGGGCAGACCTATAATTCACCCCTCCACTTT
V: TRBV19; size: -; length: 14; D: TRBD1; J: TRBJ2-2; CDR3: CATQTGAGTGELFF; DNA: TGTGCCACCCAAACAGGGGCGGGCACCGGGGAGCTGTTTTTT
V: TRBV5-4; size: few; length: 14; D: -; J: TRBJ2-7; CDR3: CASSWAGTSYEQYF; DNA: TGTGCCAGCAGCTGGGCCGGGACTTCTTACGAGCAGTACTTC
V: TRBV7-2; size: once; length: 15; D: TRBD1; J: TRBJ1-2; CDR3: CASSLKGTGPYGYTF; DNA: TGTGCCAGCAGCTTAAAGGGGACAGGGCCGTATGGCTACACCTTC
V: TRBV18; size: few; length: 13; D: -; J: TRBJ1-5; CDR3: CASSPTNNQPQHF; DNA: TGTGCCAGCTCACCGACGAACAATCAGCCCCAGCATTTT
V: TRBV5-4; size: -; length: 14; D: TRBD1; J: TRBJ1-6; CDR3: CAWGEQGTNSPLHF; DNA: TGTGCCTGGGGCGAACAGGGGACGAATTCACCCCTCCACTTT
V: TRBV5-4; size: -; length: 14; D: TRBD1; J: TRBJ2-7; CDR3: CASREGQGPYEQYF; DNA: TGTGCCAGCAGGGAAGGACAGGGCCCCTACGAGCAGTACTTC
V: TRBV2; size: -; length: 16; D: TRBD1; J: TRBJ2-3; CDR3: CASRKDRAARTDTQYF; DNA: TGTGCCAGCAGGAAGGACAGGGCGGCACGCACAGATACGCAGTATTTT
V: TRBV10-3; size: -; length: 17; D: -; J: TRBJ2-6; CDR3: CAISESNLNSGANVLTF; DNA: TGTGCCATCAGTGAGTCGAATCTCAACTCTGGGGCCAACGTCCTGACTTTC
V: TRBV7-9; size: -; length: 11; D: -; J: TRBJ2-2; CDR3: CASKQAGELFF; DNA: TGTGCCAGCAAACAAGCCGGGGAGCTGTTTTTT
V: TRBV9; size: -; length: 16; D: TRBD2; J: TRBJ2-2; CDR3: CASSGSGRAGTGELFF; DNA: TGTGCCAGCAGCGGGAGCGGGAGGGCCGGTACCGGGGAGCTGTTTTTT
V: TRBV6-1; size: -; length: 15; D: -; J: TRBJ1-1; CDR3: CASSLRGGMNTEAFF; DNA: TGTGCCAGCAGTTTACGGGGGGGGATGAACACTGAAGCTTTCTTT
V: TRBV29-1; size: few; length: 13; D: TRBD2; J: TRBJ2-1; CDR3: CSVGTSGRNEQFF; DNA: TGCAGCGTCGGGACTAGCGGGAGAAATGAGCAGTTCTTC
V: TRBV28; size: -; length: 15; D: -; J: TRBJ2-2; CDR3: CASTLTGTPTGELFF; DNA: TGTGCCAGCACCCTCACCGGGACTCCGACCGGGGAGCTGTTTTTT
V: TRBV10-1; size: -; length: 14; D: -; J: TRBJ1-5; CDR3: CASSDPVFNQPQHF; DNA: TGCGCCAGCAGTGATCCTGTCTTTAATCAGCCCCAGCATTTT
V: TRBV6-5; size: -; length: 11; D: -; J: TRBJ2-7; CDR3: CASSPGDEQYF; DNA: TGTGCCAGCAGTCCAGGGGACGAGCAGTACTTC
V: TRBV18; size: once; length: 14; D: -; J: TRBJ1-2; CDR3: CASSPVGTDYGYTF; DNA: TGTGCCAGCTCACCAGTAGGCACGGACTATGGCTACACCTTC
V: TRBV15; size: -; length: 17; D: -; J: TRBJ1-1; CDR3: CATSRELIGTAGGEAFF; DNA: TGTGCCACCAGCAGAGAGCTCATCGGGACTGCGGGGGGGGAAGCTTTCTTT
V: TRBV28; size: -; length: 14; D: -; J: TRBJ1-3; CDR3: CASNIPGQSNTIYF; DNA: TGTGCCAGCAACATCCCGGGACAATCGAACACCATATATTTT
V: TRBV4-3; size: -; length: 18; D: -; J: TRBJ2-1; CDR3: CASSQAWGVGGRRNEQFF; DNA: TGCGCCAGCAGCCAAGCCTGGGGGGTGGGGGGTCGGAGGAATGAGCAGTTCTTC
V: TRBV7-9; size: once; length: 15; D: -; J: TRBJ1-6; CDR3: CASSMGESPNSPLHF; DNA: TGTGCCAGCAGTATGGGGGAGTCCCCTAATTCACCCCTCCACTTT
V: TRBV7-3; size: -; length: 14; D: -; J: TRBJ2-3; CDR3: CASSFSGRGDTQYF; DNA: TGTGCCAGCAGCTTTTCCGGACGCGGGGATACGCAGTATTTT
V: TRBV7-9; size: -; length: 16; D: -; J: TRBJ1-5; CDR3: CASSLASGGGNQPQHF; DNA: TGTGCCAGCAGCTTAGCATCGGGGGGGGGCAATCAGCCCCAGCATTTT